This T cell receptor beta chain was sequenced for a study of follicular helper T cells after annual influenza vaccination. Study at large: For some subjects, blood spans the 2013-2014, 2014-2015 and 2015-2016 annual vaccinations.

Sequencing of TCRB used Survey level resolution. Profiled with immunoSEQ multiplex PCR; TCRdb holds only in-frame clones, not every one. The data contain roughly 5,400 clones, approximately 85% of them singletons. The length of the CDR3 is 14 residues. Germline V gene sequence: CDR1 LNHDA, CDR2 SQIVND (reference sequence). V gave up 8 bases and J gave up 2 bases, with 14 bases separating them. Regarding this clone: What it recognizes is unknown.

Time point given: 2015-2016 season, pre-vaccination. General observations from the study: Change in circulating plasmablasts correlated with ICOS+CD38+ cTfh clonality change.

The sample was CXCR5+ CD38- circulating T follicular helper cells from blood, taken on the day of influenza vaccination. As to subset: circulating Tfh, non-naive CD4+CXCR5+PD-1+ (ICOS+CD38+ or ICOS-CD38-). The chain links TRBV19 to TRBJ2-3; possible D gene TRBD2, 6 bases. This TCR was sampled from an adult who received the influenza vaccine. Here the CDR3 reads CASGAGRFTDTQYF. The CDR3 region has the DNA TGTGCCAGTGGTGCAGGGAGGTTCACAGATACGCAGTATTTT. The full variable domain, completed using reference TRBV19 and TRBJ2-3, is DGGITQSPKYLFRKEGQNVTLSCEQNLNHDAMYWYRQDPGQGLRLIYYSQIVNDFQKGDIAEGYSVSREKKESFPLTVTSAQKNPTAFYLCASGAGRFTDTQYFGPGTRLTVL.